This T cell receptor beta chain was recorded in a study of shared clonotypes between healthy human individuals. Germline V gene sequence: CDR1 WSHSY, CDR2 SAAADI. This CDR3 is 16 amino acids long. The V and J ends lost 7 bases and 2 bases respectively, with 19 bases between them. Measured with immunoSEQ multiplex PCR; TCRdb has only the in-frame clones, and not every one. The sample carries about 2.4 million clones, around 90% recorded once. This clonotype was obtained from a man younger than 30 in good health. The chain has TRBV10-2 and TRBJ2-3; D might be TRBD2 (6 bases). Sequenced input: naive CD4+ T cells sorted from blood. Subset specified: CD45RA+ positively selected. The CDR3 spells CASTAGPPVVTDTQYF. The DNA of the CDR3 is TGCGCCAGCACTGCGGGGCCCCCGGTTGTCACAGATACGCAGTATTTT.